This is a list of T cell receptor beta chains from one sample in a study of cytomegalovirus exposure and HLA in healthy donors. This table comes from immunoSEQ multiplex PCR, and its TCRdb copy is limited to in-frame clones, with some not included. This table holds 130,000 or so clones. Sequenced sample: PBMCs. These receptors were obtained from a woman aged 40 to 50 in good health and CMV-seropositive. Each CDR3 is given with its conserved first and last residue. A D gene is named only where the DNA matches it firmly.

v_call,cdr3_length,d_call,j_call,cdr3_aa,cdr3_nt
TRBV7-9,14,TRBD1,TRBJ1-5,CASSLGQGGQPQHF,TGTGCCAGCAGCTTAGGACAGGGAGGACAGCCCCAGCATTTT
TRBV18,15,TRBD1,TRBJ2-3,CASSAGTGATDTQYF,TGTGCCAGCTCAGCCGGGACAGGGGCCACAGATACGCAGTATTTT
TRBV10-3,14,-,TRBJ1-1,CAISEQQGETEAFF,TGTGCCATCAGTGAACAACAGGGTGAGACTGAAGCTTTCTTT
TRBV19,17,TRBD2,TRBJ2-3,CASRNPGLAGDTDTQYF,TGTGCCAGTAGGAACCCGGGACTAGCGGGGGACACAGATACGCAGTATTTT
TRBV7-3,16,TRBD1,TRBJ2-2,CASSSPGGVKTGELFF,TGTGCCAGCAGCTCCCCAGGGGGTGTTAAGACCGGGGAGCTGTTTTTT
TRBV2,14,TRBD2,TRBJ2-1,CATNSGRNYNEQFF,TGTGCCACCAATAGCGGGAGAAACTACAATGAGCAGTTCTTC
TRBV29-1,13,TRBD1,TRBJ2-3,CSGDRAGADTQYF,TGCAGCGGGGACAGGGCGGGCGCAGATACGCAGTATTTT
TRBV6-5,14,TRBD1,TRBJ1-1,CASRSGGSNTEAFF,TGTGCCAGCAGATCAGGGGGCTCGAACACTGAAGCTTTCTTT
TRBV7-2,13,-,TRBJ2-3,CASRIAGTDTQYF,TGTGCCAGCAGGATAGCGGGCACAGATACGCAGTATTTT
TRBV25-1,15,-,TRBJ2-2,CASSLDGERIGELFF,TGTGCCAGCAGCTTGGATGGGGAGAGGATCGGGGAGCTGTTTTTT
TRBV19,13,TRBD1,TRBJ1-5,CASSRDRNQPQHF,TGTGCCAGTTCCCGGGACAGAAATCAGCCCCAGCATTTT
TRBV5-1,15,-,TRBJ1-1,CASSWAWQSFSEAFF,TGCGCCAGCAGCTGGGCTTGGCAGTCGTTTAGTGAAGCTTTCTTT